Presented here are 20 T cell receptor beta chains from one specimen sequenced in a study of blood T cell repertoires in COVID-19. Assay: immunoSEQ multiplex PCR; the TCRdb copy retains only in-frame clones and omits some. The data hold 310,000 or so clones, with 87% observed a single time. Sequenced sample: peripheral blood. The source of these receptors is a man younger than 40 with COVID-19, enrolled during active disease.

V usage is TRBV10-3 and J usage is TRBJ2-1, with 8 bases identical to TRBD2. Trimming cost V 5 bases and J 6 bases; bases outside gene matches: 6. Germline V lookup: CDR1 ENHRY, CDR2 SYGVKD. The CDR3 sequence is 14 residues long. CDR3 DNA: TGTGCCATCAGTACTAGCGGAAAGAGCAATGAGCAGTTCTTC. It specifies CAISTSGKSNEQFF.

V is TRBV5-1 and J is TRBJ2-5; TRBD2 aligns across 7 bases. J gave up 2 bases and V 2 bases, and 6 bases lay outside the gene matches. CDR1 SGHRS and CDR2 YFSETQ come from the germline V gene. There are 15 residues in the CDR3. Written as DNA, the CDR3 is TGCGCCAGCAGCTTAAAGCGGGGAAGACAAGAGACCCAGTACTTC. Its translation is CASSLKRGRQETQYF.

This clone was observed a single time. This chain joins TRBV28 and TRBJ1-4, with 8 bases lining up with TRBD1. V was clipped by 7 bases and J by 6 bases; unmatched bases: 7. This CDR3 is 14 amino acids long. CDR1 is MDHEN, CDR2 SYDVKM, per germline. This chain's CDR3 is CASTPGGADEKLFF. The CDR3 nucleotides read TGTGCCAGCACCCCAGGGGGCGCGGATGAAAAACTGTTTTTT.

The chain couples TRBV7-2 to TRBJ2-3; 7 nucleotides agree with TRBD2. Trimming at V came to 4 bases and at J to 3 bases, leaving 10 bases not matched to a gene. CDR3 size: 16 residues. CDR1 is SGHTA and CDR2 is FQGNSA in the germline V gene. The DNA of the CDR3 is TGTGCCAGCAGCTCCATGGCGGGAGTAAGAACAGATACGCAGTATTTT. Encoded protein: CASSSMAGVRTDTQYF.

This clone appeared a few times. The V gene is TRBV6-4, the J gene TRBJ1-5; weak D call: TRBD1 (5 bases). The germline V gene encodes CDR1 MRHNA and CDR2 SNTAGT. The CDR3 covers 13 residues. V was shortened by 6 bases and J by 4 bases, with 10 bases between the two germline ends. CDR3 nucleotides: TGTGCCAGCAGCGAGACAGTAAATCAGCCCCAGCATTTT. Its protein is CASSETVNQPQHF.

Of note for this clone: The same CDR3 is also encoded by other DNA sequences in this sample. The rearrangement uses TRBV7-2 and TRBJ2-2; D unresolved. The germline CDR1 and CDR2 sequences are SGHTA and FQGNSA. This CDR3 is built from 14 residues. The ends were cut back, 1 base at V and 1 base at J, with 4 bases in the middle. Written as DNA, the CDR3 is TGTGCCAGCAGCTTAGTTCAGAACACCGGGGAGCTGTTTTTT. It specifies CASSLVQNTGELFF.

The chain couples TRBV27 to TRBJ2-5, with a possible D match to TRBD1 (5 bases). The germline V gene has CDR1 MNHEY and CDR2 SMNVEV (reference sequence). This CDR3 contains 13 residues. Trimming cost V 6 bases and J 5 bases, with 13 bases left between them. The CDR3 DNA reads as TGTGCCAGCAGCCGCGACAGAGAGGAGACCCAGTACTTC. Translated: CASSRDREETQYF.

The J gene is TRBJ1-3, the V gene TRBV24-1; 11 bases are shared with TRBD1. CDR1 and CDR2 from the germline V gene are KGHDR and SFDVKD. The CDR3 loop spans 16 amino acids. The V segment lost 7 bases and the J segment 2 bases; nucleotides outside the gene matches: 6. For the CDR3, the DNA is TGTGCCACCAGAGACCCGGGACAGGGGGCTGGAAACACCATATATTTT. Translated: CATRDPGQGAGNTIYF.

The J gene is TRBJ1-4, the V gene TRBV29-1; 8 bases align to TRBD1. The germline CDR1 and CDR2 sequences are SQVTM and ANQGSEA. J gave up 8 bases and V 2 bases, and 16 bases lay outside the gene matches. The CDR3 has 17 amino acids. As DNA, the CDR3 is TGCAGCGTTGAATTGTGGGCCGACAGGGGAGAGGGAGAAAAACTGTTTTTT. This encodes CSVELWADRGEGEKLFF.

The V gene is TRBV28, the J gene TRBJ1-6; 8 bases fit TRBD1. The CDR3 length is 15 residues. V trimming: 10 bases; J trimming: 3 bases; junction bases outside the gene matches: 8. CDR1 and CDR2 (germline): MDHEN, SYDVKM. The DNA for the CDR3 is TGTGCCATTGGACAGGGTAGTGTCTATAATTCACCCCTCCACTTT. Its protein is CAIGQGSVYNSPLHF. Combining the CDR3 with reference TRBV28 and TRBJ1-6 gives the whole variable domain DVKVTQSSRYLVKRTGEKVFLECVQDMDHENMFWYRQDPGLGLRLIYFSYDVKMKEKGDIPEGYSVSREKKERFSLILESASTNQTSMYLCAIGQGSVYNSPLHFGNGTRLTVT.

The chain joins TRBV27 to TRBJ2-7; 9 bases map to TRBD1. V lost 4 bases to trimming and J lost 6 bases; unmatched junction nucleotides: 1. There are 12 residues in the CDR3. Per germline, CDR1 MNHEY and CDR2 SMNVEV (reference sequence). The CDR3 loop reads CASSSQGAEQYF. The CDR3, as DNA: TGTGCCAGCAGTTCACAGGGGGCCGAGCAGTACTTC.

The chain combines TRBV7-2 with TRBJ1-5, with 8 bases fitting TRBD1. The germline gives CDR1 SGHTA, CDR2 FQGNSA. After removal of 0 bases from V and 2 bases from J, the junction contained 3 bases not matched to a gene. The CDR3 loop spans 16 amino acids. CDR3 coding DNA: TGTGCCAGCAGCTTAGCCCAGACAGGGGGCAATCAGCCCCAGCATTTT. Translation: CASSLAQTGGNQPQHF.

The chain recombines TRBV7-3 with TRBJ2-2; 8 nucleotides agree with TRBD2. CDR1 and CDR2 from the germline V gene are SGHTA and FQGTGA. The V gene end was trimmed by 5 bases and the J gene end by 2 bases; junction bases not matched to a gene: 4. The CDR3 totals 15 residues. CDR3 bases: TGTGCCAGCAGCAGCGGGGGCCTAAACACCGGGGAGCTGTTTTTT. This translates into CASSSGGLNTGELFF. Drawing the rest from reference TRBV7-3 and TRBJ2-2, the complete variable domain is GAGVSQTPSNKVTEKGKYVELRCDPISGHTALYWYRQSLGQGPEFLIYFQGTGAADDSGLPNDRFFAVRPEGSVSTLKIQRTERGDSAVYLCASSSGGLNTGELFFGEGSRLTVL.

The rearrangement uses TRBV7-9 and TRBJ1-6; 7 nucleotides align to TRBD1. Trimming took 5 bases from V and 1 from J; bases not matched to a gene: 2. Germline lookup yields CDR1 SEHNR and CDR2 FQNEAQ (reference sequence). The CDR3 covers 15 residues. The CDR3: CASSPQGSYNSPLHF. The CDR3 coding sequence is TGTGCCAGCAGCCCACAGGGGTCCTATAATTCACCCCTCCACTTT. Filled out from reference TRBV7-9 and TRBJ1-6, the complete variable domain reads DTGVSQNPRHKITKRGQNVTFRCDPISEHNRLYWYRQTLGQGPEFLTYFQNEAQLEKSRLLSDRFSAERPKGSFSTLEIQRTEQGDSAMYLCASSPQGSYNSPLHFGNGTRLTVT.

The chain couples TRBV27 to TRBJ2-7; a possible D gene is TRBD1 (6 bases). This CDR3 spans 15 amino acids. V was pared by 4 bases and J by 0 bases, with 13 bases between. In germline, CDR1 is MNHEY, CDR2 SMNVEV (reference sequence). This chain's CDR3 is CASSWGPPSSYEQYF. CDR3 coding DNA: TGTGCCAGCAGTTGGGGGCCACCTAGCTCCTACGAGCAGTACTTC.

The J gene is TRBJ2-4, the V gene TRBV19; D perhaps matches TRBD2 (11 bases). This CDR3 region has 24 residues. Trimming took off 9 bases at V and 0 bases at J, with 42 bases between the two ends. Germline V gives CDR1 LNHDA, CDR2 SQIVND (reference sequence). CDR3 bases: TGTGCCAGATTACCGCCGGGACAGGGGAACCTACTAGCGGGAGTTCTCCTAGCCAAAAACATTCAGTACTTC. Translating it yields CARLPPGQGNLLAGVLLAKNIQYF.

The chain joins TRBV5-6 to TRBJ2-2, with 10 bases fitting TRBD2. CDR3 length: 17 amino acids. Trimming cost V 2 bases and J 1 base; bases outside gene matches: 5. Looked up from germline, CDR1 is SGHDT and CDR2 is YYEEEE. The CDR3 reads CASSFDWTSGNTGELFF. The CDR3 DNA reads as TGTGCCAGCAGCTTTGACTGGACTAGCGGGAACACCGGGGAGCTGTTTTTT. Drawing the rest from reference TRBV5-6 and TRBJ2-2, the complete variable domain is DAGVTQSPTHLIKTRGQQVTLRCSPKSGHDTVSWYQQALGQGPQFIFQYYEEEERQRGNFPDRFSGHQFPNYSSELNVNALLLGDSALYLCASSFDWTSGNTGELFFGEGSRLTVL.

This chain links TRBV6-6 with TRBJ2-3, with unresolved D. Trimming removed 6 bases at V and 8 bases at J, with 18 bases between. This CDR3 comprises 14 residues. The germline V gene has CDR1 MNHNY and CDR2 SVGAGI (reference sequence). The CDR3 bases are TGTGCCAGCAGCGATGGTGGGCTCTGGCGTACGCAGTATTTT. Translation gives CASSDGGLWRTQYF.

This chain uses TRBV6-2 or TRBV6-3 with TRBJ1-2, with D possibly being TRBD1 (5 bases). Per germline, CDR1 MNHEY and CDR2 SVGEGT. V was pared by 6 bases and J by 0 bases, with 20 bases between. This CDR3 contains 17 residues. CDR3 bases: TGTGCCAGCAGCCCTGGGACGGGAGCAGTTTCTAACTATGGCTACACCTTC. Its protein product is CASSPGTGAVSNYGYTF.

The V call is TRBV3-1 (or the pseudogene TRBV3-2), the J call TRBJ2-4; 14 nucleotides line up with TRBD2. CDR1 LGHDT and CDR2 YNNKEL come from the germline V gene (reference sequence). The J segment lost 0 bases and the V segment lost 3 bases, leaving 7 bases of the junction unmatched. This CDR3 has 19 amino acids. CDR3 in amino acids: CASSHGTSGGLIAKNIQYF. The CDR3, as DNA: TGTGCCAGCAGCCACGGGACTAGCGGGGGTCTGATAGCCAAAAACATTCAGTACTTC.